The 21 T cell receptor beta chains listed next were all sequenced from one sample in a study of blood T cells in healthy people across ages. Primed by a sample-barcoded 5' primer and a J-beta primer mix, a second PCR proceeded for roughly 6 to 12 cycles. TCRdb itself ran the 5' RACE reads through MiXCR, one entry per CDR3 protein. There are about 1.1 million distinct CDR3 sequences in the sample; more than 30% occur only once, and around 12% lies in the top ten. Material: blood. Receptors were obtained from a man in his late teens or twenties in good health.

The rearrangement links TRBV5-1 to TRBJ2-1, with TRBD2 identical over 7 bases. The CDR3 loop spans 18 amino acids. CDR1 is SGHRS and CDR2 is YFSETQ in the germline V gene. V trimming: 0 bases; J trimming: 4 bases; junction bases outside the gene matches: 13. This CDR3 is CASSLVVGLADIYNEQFF. The DNA of the CDR3 is TGCGCCAGCAGCTTGGTAGTCGGGCTAGCGGACATATACAATGAGCAGTTCTTC.

This clonotype appeared once. V is TRBV20-1 and J is TRBJ2-1; the D is unclear. The DNA end favors TRBJ2-7, so the J call may be wrong. The germline V gene encodes CDR1 DFQATT and CDR2 SNEGSKA (reference sequence). The CDR3 extends over 12 amino acids. In nucleotides, the CDR3 is TGCAGTGCTAGCCCTCTGGGCGATGAGCAGTACGTC. Translation gives CSASPLGDEQYV.

The chain combines TRBV7-9 with TRBJ1-2; no firm D call. V lost 1 base and J lost 6, with 15 bases in between. The CDR3 loop spans 15 amino acids. CDR1 is SEHNR and CDR2 is FQNEAQ in the germline V gene (reference sequence). In nucleotides, the CDR3 is TGTGCCAGCAGCTTAGTTAGCTCCGGCGGGGATGGCTACACCTTC. Translating it yields CASSLVSSGGDGYTF. The complete variable domain, with remaining parts taken from reference TRBV7-9 and TRBJ1-2, reads DTGVSQNPRHKITKRGQNVTFRCDPISEHNRLYWYRQTLGQGPEFLTYFQNEAQLEKSRLLSDRFSAERPKGSFSTLEIQRTEQGDSAMYLCASSLVSSGGDGYTFGSGTRLTVV.

This clonotype appeared a few times. This chain uses TRBV10-3 with TRBJ1-2; 9 nucleotides agree with TRBD1. This CDR3 contains 15 residues. CDR1 ENHRY and CDR2 SYGVKD come from the germline V gene. Germline trimming cut 2 bases from V and 7 bases from J; bases unmatched to any gene: 8. The CDR3 spells CAISEKKTGGSGYTF. As DNA, the CDR3 is TGTGCCATCAGTGAGAAGAAGACAGGGGGGTCTGGCTACACCTTC.

CDR3 region: CSAAGASYGYTF. The CDR3 DNA is TGCAGTGCTGCCGGGGCAAGCTATGGCTACACCTTC. The chain couples TRBV20-1 to TRBJ1-2; possible D gene TRBD1, 5 bases. Germline CDR1 reads DFQATT; CDR2 reads SNEGSKA (reference sequence). V gave up 5 bases and J gave up 4 bases, with 11 bases separating them. This CDR3 comprises 12 residues.

This clonotype has a handful of counts. The J gene is TRBJ1-2, the V gene TRBV2; no definite D call. CDR1 is SNHLY and CDR2 is FYNNEI in the germline V gene. The CDR3 has 13 residues. V was shortened by 1 base and J by 4 bases, with 7 bases between the two germline ends. The CDR3: CASSEGEAYGYTF. The CDR3 DNA sequence: TGTGCCAGCAGTGAAGGGGAGGCCTATGGCTACACCTTC.

The chain links TRBV6-5 to TRBJ1-1; D might be TRBD1 (6 bases). The V gene's germline CDR1 is MNHEY and CDR2 SVGAGI. V was cut by 0 bases and J by 9 bases, with 14 bases left in between. CDR3 length: 14 residues. DNA for the CDR3: TGTGCCAGCAGTTACTCGGGGGACATGGGAAAAGCTTTCTTT. As protein: CASSYSGDMGKAFF.

This clonotype turned up a few times. The junction and the germline gene differ at one end; a read error may be behind it. J is TRBJ1-1 and V is TRBV9; 7 nucleotides line up with TRBD1. Germline loops: CDR1 SGDLS, CDR2 YYNGEE. CDR3 size: 14 residues. DNA for the CDR3: TGTCCCAGCAGCGTCGACAGGGCGGACACTGAAGCTTTCTTT. Protein product: CPSSVDRADTEAFF. The whole variable domain, remainder taken from reference TRBV9 and TRBJ1-1, is DSGVTQTPKHLITATGQRVTLRCSPRSGDLSVYWYQQSLDQGLQFLIQYYNGEERAKGNILERFSAQQFPDLHSELNLSSLELGDSALYFCPSSVDRADTEAFFGQGTRLTVV.

On this clonotype: Compared with germline, one end of the junction differs, possibly owing to a read error. The chain recombines TRBV9 with TRBJ1-2, with D possibly being TRBD1 (5 bases). Germline loops: CDR1 SGDLS, CDR2 YYNGEE. This CDR3 has 15 residues. CDR3 DNA: TGTGCCAGCAGCGTAGACGGTCGCGGGGACTATGGCTGCACCTTC. Amino acids: CASSVDGRGDYGCTF. Full variable domain (outside the CDR3, taken from reference TRBV9 and TRBJ1-2): DSGVTQTPKHLITATGQRVTLRCSPRSGDLSVYWYQQSLDQGLQFLIQYYNGEERAKGNILERFSAQQFPDLHSELNLSSLELGDSALYFCASSVDGRGDYGCTFGSGTRLTVV.

The chain's CDR3 is CASSVLQGNGDTQYF. The CDR3 region has the DNA TGTGCCAGCAGCGTATTACAGGGTAACGGGGATACGCAGTATTTT. The chain links TRBV9 to TRBJ2-3; D may be TRBD1 (6 bases). CDR1 and CDR2 (germline): SGDLS, YYNGEE. The CDR3 is 15 amino acids. Trimming removed 1 base at V and 6 bases at J, with 15 bases between.

This sequence joins TRBV28 and TRBJ1-2, with no clear D. With 7 bases removed from V and 9 bases from J, the gap between germline ends came to 15 bases. In germline, CDR1 is MDHEN, CDR2 SYDVKM. The CDR3 runs to 12 residues. The CDR3 DNA follows: TGTGCCAGCAAAGTTTATCTCGGCAGCTACACCTTC. Protein sequence: CASKVYLGSYTF.

This clonotype was found many times. The chain links TRBV20-1 to TRBJ2-1; 11 bases match TRBD2. CDR3 length equals 15 residues. The germline gives CDR1 DFQATT, CDR2 SNEGSKA (reference sequence). Trimming took 0 bases from V and 4 from J; bases not matched to a gene: 2. The CDR3 DNA is TGCAGTGCTAGAGATAGACTAGCGGGGTACAATGAGCAGTTCTTC. Translated: CSARDRLAGYNEQFF.

This chain joins TRBV11-2 and TRBJ1-6; TRBD1 matches 7 bases. V gave up 5 bases and J gave up 10 bases; unmatched junction bases: 11. This CDR3 has 15 residues. From germline, CDR1 is SGHAT and CDR2 FQNNGV. Here the CDR3 DNA reads TGTGCCAGCAGCCGTCCGAGACAGGGTGCGTCACCCCTCCACTTT. Translating it yields CASSRPRQGASPLHF.

The chain has TRBV27 and TRBJ1-1; D is perhaps TRBD1 (5 bases). The CDR3 extends over 14 amino acids. V was trimmed by 7 bases and J by 5 bases, leaving 17 bases between them. Germline CDR1 is MNHEY and CDR2 is SMNVEV (reference sequence). The DNA for the CDR3 is TGTGCCAGCAACGAACTGGGGGGTGGAACTGAAGCTTTCTTT. Protein: CASNELGGGTEAFF.

V gene TRBV6-6 combines with J gene TRBJ1-5; 10 bases are shared with TRBD1. Germline CDR1 and CDR2: MNHNY and SVGAGI (reference sequence). J was trimmed by 6 bases and V by 6 bases; bases with no gene match: 11. This CDR3 spans 16 amino acids. This CDR3 is CASRNSDRGSGQPQHF. The CDR3 region has the DNA TGTGCCAGCAGGAATTCGGACAGGGGGTCCGGTCAGCCCCAGCATTTT.

On this clonotype itself: The DNA is omitted, as the CDR3 cannot be located on it reliably, and the CDR3 follows TCRdb's listing. V gene TRBV20-1 combines with J gene TRBJ1-2; TRBD1, the table's D call, lacks a check against the DNA. CDR1 and CDR2 (germline): DFQATT, SNEGSKA (reference sequence). Inclusive of both ends, the CDR3 amounts to 15 amino acids. The CDR3 loop is CSAPPHQGANYGCTF.

The rearrangement joins TRBV2 to TRBJ1-4, with D hard to call. Trimming shortened V by 6 bases and J by 7 bases, and 15 bases separated the two germline ends. CDR1 is SNHLY and CDR2 is FYNNEI in the germline V gene. The CDR3 covers 14 residues. CDR3 sequence reads: CASRGSSGSEKLFF. DNA of the CDR3: TGTGCCAGCAGGGGAAGCTCGGGGAGTGAAAAACTGTTTTTT.

The chain employs TRBV5-6 and TRBJ2-1, with a possible D match to TRBD2 (5 bases). The V gene's germline CDR1 is SGHDT and CDR2 YYEEEE. There are 16 residues in the CDR3. The V end was cut by 0 bases, the J end by 3 bases, with 13 bases between. CDR3: CASSLAGGSRYNEQFF. CDR3 DNA sequence: TGTGCCAGCAGCTTGGCCGGAGGCTCCCGCTACAATGAGCAGTTCTTC.

For the CDR3, the DNA is TGCAGTGCCCCACACCGGACTAACTATGGCTACACCTTC. It is translated as CSAPHRTNYGYTF. The chain links TRBV20-1 to TRBJ1-2; D not resolved. The V gene's germline CDR1 is DFQATT and CDR2 SNEGSKA (reference sequence). V shed 6 bases and J shed 0 bases, with 11 bases lying between them. The CDR3 is 13 residues long.

The chain combines TRBV9 with TRBJ2-5; D perhaps matches TRBD2 (5 bases). Germline assignment: CDR1 SGDLS and CDR2 YYNGEE. CDR3 size: 16 residues. Trimming removed 0 bases from V and 4 bases from J, with 16 bases in between. Here the CDR3 DNA reads TGTGCCAGCAGCGTAGACTCCTCTGAGGGCATAGAGACCCAGTACTTC. Amino acids: CASSVDSSEGIETQYF. The full variable domain, its missing parts supplied by reference TRBV9 and TRBJ2-5, is DSGVTQTPKHLITATGQRVTLRCSPRSGDLSVYWYQQSLDQGLQFLIQYYNGEERAKGNILERFSAQQFPDLHSELNLSSLELGDSALYFCASSVDSSEGIETQYFGPGTRLLVL.

J is TRBJ1-2 and V is TRBV28, with D unresolved. The V gene lost 8 bases and the J gene lost 3 bases, with 10 bases spanning the gap. The CDR3 runs 12 residues. Germline lookup yields CDR1 MDHEN and CDR2 SYDVKM. CDR3 in DNA: TGTGCCAGCGCCCTGCCCTACTATGGCTACACCTTC. This translates into CASALPYYGYTF.